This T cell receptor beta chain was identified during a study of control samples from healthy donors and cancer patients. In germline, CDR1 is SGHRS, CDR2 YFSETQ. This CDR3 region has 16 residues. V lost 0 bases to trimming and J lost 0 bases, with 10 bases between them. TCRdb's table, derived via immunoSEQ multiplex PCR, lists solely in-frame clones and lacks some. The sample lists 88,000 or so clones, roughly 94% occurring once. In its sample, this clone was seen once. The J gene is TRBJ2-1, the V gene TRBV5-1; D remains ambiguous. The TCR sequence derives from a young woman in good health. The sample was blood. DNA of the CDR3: TGCGCCAGCAGCTTGGGAGTGCGTAGCTCCTACAATGAGCAGTTCTTC. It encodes CASSLGVRSSYNEQFF.